This paragraph reports one TCR beta chain. Trimming removed 6 bases from V and 7 bases from J; junction bases left unmatched: 18. The CDR3 runs 16 residues. The germline V gene has CDR1 MNHNY and CDR2 SVGAGI (reference sequence). The data derive from a study of cytomegalovirus exposure and HLA in healthy donors. Use of 60 Vbeta and 13 Jbeta primers characterized the PCR. This table comes from immunoSEQ multiplex PCR, and its TCRdb copy is limited to in-frame clones, with some not included. The sample consists of over 150,000 clones, 82% of them appearing once. This TCR derives from a man aged 45-65 years in good health and CMV-seropositive. The material sequenced was PBMCs. The chain combines TRBV6-6 with TRBJ2-7, with 7 positions matching TRBD1. This chain's CDR3 is CASSYPPGRGTGEQYF. For the CDR3, the DNA is TGTGCCAGCAGCTACCCCCCAGGCAGGGGGACGGGAGAGCAGTACTTC.